This TCR beta chain was retrieved from a study of OX40 agonist ivuxolimab in advanced cancers. Background on the whole study: Ivuxolimab, which targeted the costimulatory receptor OX40 (CD134), was an agonistic, fully human IgG2 monoclonal antibody. Intravenous ivuxolimab was administered to patients every 2 weeks at six dose levels: 0.01, 0.1, 0.3, 1.5, 3 and 10 mg/kg. Among the 50 to 55 dose-escalation patients, about 20 had hepatocellular carcinoma, 15 melanoma, 9 renal cell carcinoma and 9 head and neck cancer. In the dose-escalation cohort, 82.7% of patients were male, and the mean age was around 60 years, with a range of roughly 20 to 79. Prior anti-PD-1, anti-PD-L1 or anti-CTLA-4 therapy was permitted, and approximately 41% of dose-escalation patients had received checkpoint inhibitors. Partial responses occurred in three dose-escalation patients: two with cutaneous melanoma and one with hepatocellular carcinoma. The point of sequencing TCRbeta in the periphery was to test whether ivuxolimab changed TCR sequence diversity and drove clonal T-cell expansion. The paper covers the monotherapy dose-escalation part of the phase I ivuxolimab trial, which included N of about 50 patients.

On the study overall, not on this receptor specifically: Clonal expansion of both CD4+ and CD8+ blood T cells was observed from baseline to week 6 at doses 0.1 to 3.0 mg/kg. After ivuxolimab, expanded clones were on average more numerous among CD8+ T cells than among CD4+ T cells. Partial responders in the 0.1-3.0 mg/kg groups had among the lowest normalized peripheral clonal expansion, especially among CD8+ T cells. Low levels of normalized T-cell clonal expansion were also seen in some patients who did not respond. The antigen specificity of the peripheral T cells that underwent clonal expansion was not determined.

For sequencing of the TCRbeta CDR3 region, genomic DNA was extracted from the sorted cells. TCRbeta CDR3 regions were sequenced using the immunoSEQ Assay. Not all clones reach the TCRdb copy of this immuneACCESS table, which keeps in-frame sequences only. Checked studies attribute under half of the gap to unresolved V genes and leave the rest unexplained. The sample table holds 75,000 to 100,000 clones, of which approximately 83% were seen once. The ten largest clones capture around 1.8% of the sample. Patients with autoimmune disease history or receiving systemic immunosuppression were excluded from the trial. Peripheral blood for TCR sequencing was collected from all dose cohorts at baseline, on cycle 4 day 1, and on cycle 7 day 1. The samples were drawn from a first-in-human, open-label, multicenter phase I dose-escalation trial of ivuxolimab. Adults with locally advanced or metastatic head and neck squamous cell, hepatocellular, melanoma or renal cell carcinoma were enrolled in the trial. Before TCR sequencing, CD4+ T cells and CD8+ T cells were sorted from peripheral blood as separate populations.

V loses 6 bases, J loses 7 bases, and the germline ends lie 13 bases apart. The CDR3, from cysteine to phenylalanine, totals 13 residues. The CDR3 DNA has 39 bases and is translated from base 1. Via the germline V gene (reference sequence), CDR1 is LNHDA and CDR2 SQIVND. On this clone: Its antigen target is currently unknown. No base qualities exist here, and no much larger clone lies one base off it.

The specimen comprised CD4+ or CD8+ T cells sorted from blood, sampled in a trial of the OX40 agonist ivuxolimab. The V gene is TRBV19 and the J gene is TRBJ1-5, with an unclear D gene assignment. The clonotype comes from an adult with an advanced solid tumor such as melanoma, head and neck, liver or kidney cancer. The sequenced DNA is TGTGCCAGTAGGCAAGGTGGATGGCAGCCCCAGCATTTT. This is translated as CASRQGGWQPQHF.